The 22 T cell receptor beta chains presented below share a single source sample, sequenced in a study of circulating and synovial CD4+ cells in juvenile arthritis. Sequencing was performed with immunoSEQ multiplex PCR; in TCRdb, only in-frame clones are kept and a portion is missing. The sample gives about 39,000 clones, about 94% of which show up once; around 0.7% is in the top ten. The sample consisted of CD4+ T cells from blood. All receptors derive from a human donor with juvenile idiopathic arthritis.

This rearrangement joins TRBV19 to TRBJ2-7; possibly TRBD1 for D (6 bases). Germline V gene sequence: CDR1 LNHDA, CDR2 SQIVND (reference sequence). V shed 5 bases and J shed 5 bases, with 22 bases lying between them. This CDR3 is built from 16 residues. In nucleotides, the CDR3 is TGTGCCAGTAGTGTTACCCAGGGGTTCGGGTTTAACGAGCAGTACTTC. Protein: CASSVTQGFGFNEQYF.

The chain joins TRBV7-3 to TRBJ2-1, with D possibly being TRBD2 (5 bases). The CDR3 contains 15 residues. V lost 2 bases to trimming and J lost 4 bases, with 12 bases between them. Germline CDR1 and CDR2: SGHTA and FQGTGA. The CDR3 reads CASSLETGGYNEQFF. The CDR3, as DNA: TGTGCCAGCAGCTTAGAAACCGGCGGGTACAATGAGCAGTTCTTC.

The chain recombines TRBV4-1 with TRBJ2-3, with a weak D call TRBD2 (6 bases). This CDR3 comprises 15 residues. V gave up 5 bases and J gave up 3 bases, with 15 bases separating them. Germline CDR1 reads MGHRA; CDR2 reads YSYEKL. The CDR3 coding sequence is TGCGCCAGCAGCTCAACGGCGGGGTTTACAGATACGCAGTATTTT. Residues: CASSSTAGFTDTQYF.

The V call is TRBV7-9, the J call TRBJ1-5, with D tentatively TRBD1 (5 bases). The V end lost 0 bases, the J end lost 3 bases, and 9 bases lay between the germline ends. The CDR3 is 15 residues long. The germline V gene encodes CDR1 SEHNR and CDR2 FQNEAQ (reference sequence). The CDR3 here is CASSLAGGNNQPQHF. In DNA, the CDR3 is TGTGCCAGCAGCTTAGCGGGGGGAAACAATCAGCCCCAGCATTTT. The whole variable domain, filled in from reference TRBV7-9 and TRBJ1-5, reads DTGVSQNPRHKITKRGQNVTFRCDPISEHNRLYWYRQTLGQGPEFLTYFQNEAQLEKSRLLSDRFSAERPKGSFSTLEIQRTEQGDSAMYLCASSLAGGNNQPQHFGDGTRLSIL.

The chain links TRBV7-6 to TRBJ2-3; TRBD2 matches 8 bases. Germline V CDR1 and CDR2: SGHVS, FNYEAQ. This CDR3 comprises 14 residues. V shed 5 bases and J 3 bases; nucleotides not matched to a gene: 4. The CDR3: CASSKSGGTDTQYF. The CDR3 DNA reads TGTGCCAGCAGCAAGAGCGGGGGAACAGATACGCAGTATTTT.

The V gene is TRBV4-2, the J gene TRBJ2-2, with TRBD1 matching over 9 bases. The ends lost 4 bases at V and 3 bases at J; junction bases unmatched: 6. The CDR3 is 16 amino acids. Germline CDR1 LGHNA, CDR2 YNFKEQ. Here the CDR3 reads CASSPQGTGYTGELFF. The CDR3 DNA reads TGTGCCAGCAGCCCCCAGGGGACAGGGTACACCGGGGAGCTGTTTTTT.

The chain joins TRBV6-6 to TRBJ1-2; 8 nucleotides align to TRBD1. V lost 8 bases to trimming and J lost 0 bases; unmatched junction nucleotides: 8. The germline gives CDR1 MNHNY, CDR2 SVGAGI (reference sequence). The CDR3 covers 15 residues. CDR3: CASPPTGGPNYGYTF. The CDR3 DNA reads TGTGCCAGCCCCCCTACAGGGGGGCCTAACTATGGCTACACCTTC.

The V call is TRBV9, the J call TRBJ2-5; D is perhaps TRBD1 (5 bases). Looked up from germline, CDR1 is SGDLS and CDR2 is YYNGEE. Trimming took off 4 bases at V and 1 base at J, with 11 bases between the two ends. The CDR3 extends over 14 amino acids. CDR3 residues: CASSHGHRQETQYF. The CDR3 region has the DNA TGTGCCAGCAGCCATGGACACCGCCAAGAGACCCAGTACTTC.

This clone was picked up one time. This sequence joins TRBV19 and TRBJ1-1; TRBD1 matches at 7 bases. The J segment lost 7 bases and the V segment lost 5 bases, leaving 10 bases of the junction unmatched. The CDR3 extends over 14 amino acids. CDR1 is LNHDA, CDR2 SQIVND, per germline (reference sequence). The CDR3, as DNA: TGTGCCAGTAGTCGATACAGGGGAAGGGATGAAGCTTTCTTT. It specifies CASSRYRGRDEAFF.

V and J are TRBV27 and TRBJ2-2, with D perhaps matching TRBD2 (6 bases). V dropped 1 base and J dropped 1 base, with 16 bases sitting between them. CDR1 MNHEY and CDR2 SMNVEV come from the germline V gene (reference sequence). There are 18 residues in the CDR3. The CDR3 DNA reads as TGTGCCAGCAGTTTATTCAAGAAAAAGGGAGGGAACACCGGGGAGCTGTTTTTT. Translated: CASSLFKKKGGNTGELFF.

The chain joins TRBV4-3 to TRBJ1-4; TRBD1 matches at 7 bases. The germline V gene has CDR1 LGHNA and CDR2 YSLEER. V lost 4 bases and J lost 7; bases outside the gene matches: 3. CDR3 length equals 13 residues. Written as DNA, the CDR3 is TGCGCCAGCAGCCTAGACAGGGCTGAAAAACTGTTTTTT. Encoded protein: CASSLDRAEKLFF.

The chain is built from TRBV9 and TRBJ1-2; D not certain. The V gene lost 0 bases and the J gene lost 4 bases, with 7 bases spanning the gap. This CDR3 comprises 13 residues. Germline V CDR1 and CDR2: SGDLS, YYNGEE. In DNA form, the CDR3 reads TGTGCCAGCAGCGTAGAGGCAGGCTATGGCTACACCTTC. This gives the protein CASSVEAGYGYTF.

The J gene is TRBJ1-2, the V gene TRBV6-5, with TRBD1 as a possible D gene (6 bases). In germline, CDR1 is MNHEY, CDR2 SVGAGI. The CDR3 length is 14 residues. Trimming took 6 bases from V and 8 from J, leaving 19 bases between them. The CDR3 is CASSARDTSRGYTF. CDR3 sequence (DNA): TGTGCCAGCAGCGCCCGGGACACCTCTAGGGGCTACACCTTC.

The rearrangement links TRBV29-1 to TRBJ1-2; 9 bases are shared with TRBD1. The V and J ends lost 6 bases and 2 bases, in that order; junction bases with no gene match: 1. Germline lookup yields CDR1 SQVTM and CDR2 ANQGSEA. The CDR3 sequence is 12 residues long. In nucleotides, the CDR3 is TGCAGCGTGACAGGGGGGAACTATGGCTACACCTTC. It encodes CSVTGGNYGYTF.

This chain connects TRBV6-5 to TRBJ1-4; D remains unclear. Germline lookup yields CDR1 MNHEY and CDR2 SVGAGI. The CDR3 length is 13 residues. V lost 2 bases, J lost 11 bases, and 12 bases lay in between. The CDR3 DNA sequence: TGTGCCAGCAGTTACGGAGATAAGGCCAAACTGTTTTTT. This sequence encodes CASSYGDKAKLFF.

This chain uses TRBV7-3 with TRBJ2-1, with 10 bases matching TRBD1. The CDR3 is made up of 16 amino acids. V shed 2 bases and J 6 bases; nucleotides not matched to a gene: 7. Germline CDR1 is SGHTA and CDR2 is FQGTGA. DNA for the CDR3: TGTGCCAGCAGCTTAGATCGGGACAGGGGTTTCAATGAGCAGTTCTTC. It specifies CASSLDRDRGFNEQFF.

The chain has TRBV14 and TRBJ2-5; the D gene is possibly TRBD2 (7 bases). Germline V gives CDR1 SGHDN, CDR2 FVKESK. This CDR3 has 13 amino acids. The germline V and J ends were trimmed by 5 bases and 5 bases, with 12 bases remaining between them. The CDR3 DNA reads TGTGCCAGCAGCAGGGGGGGTACGGAGACCCAGTACTTC. Translated, it gives CASSRGGTETQYF. The whole variable domain, remainder taken from reference TRBV14 and TRBJ2-5, is EAGVTQFPSHSVIEKGQTVTLRCDPISGHDNLYWYRRVMGKEIKFLLHFVKESKQDESGMPNNRFLAERTGGTYSTLKVQPAELEDSGVYFCASSRGGTETQYFGPGTRLLVL.

The chain carries TRBV5-1 and TRBJ1-3; 7 positions match TRBD1. J gave up 0 bases and V 5 bases, and 8 bases lay outside the gene matches. The CDR3 sequence is 16 residues long. The germline V gene encodes CDR1 SGHRS and CDR2 YFSETQ. The CDR3 loop reads CASRATGAVSGNTIYF. DNA of the CDR3: TGCGCCAGCAGAGCCACAGGGGCCGTCTCTGGAAACACCATATATTTT.

The CDR3 DNA sequence: TGCGCCAGCAGACCCGGGACAGGGACCTACGAGCAGTACTTC. Protein product: CASRPGTGTYEQYF. The chain recombines TRBV5-1 with TRBJ2-7, with TRBD1 matching over 9 bases. Per germline, CDR1 SGHRS and CDR2 YFSETQ. The CDR3 is 14 amino acids. With 5 bases clipped from V and 2 bases from J, the junction kept 5 bases outside the gene matches.

The chain links TRBV19 to TRBJ1-2; maybe TRBD1 (6 bases). Trimming removed 4 bases at V and 2 bases at J, with 14 bases between. Germline assignment: CDR1 LNHDA and CDR2 SQIVND (reference sequence). The CDR3 contains 15 residues. The CDR3 coding sequence is TGTGCCAGTAGTACAACAGGGCTGGTAAACTATGGCTACACCTTC. As protein: CASSTTGLVNYGYTF.

The chain uses TRBV7-2 and TRBJ2-1; the D is unclear. Germline V gives CDR1 SGHTA, CDR2 FQGNSA. The CDR3 length is 13 residues. V dropped 10 bases and J dropped 8 bases, with 18 bases sitting between them. DNA of the CDR3: TGTGCCACCTGTGTTTTACAGTGGGATGAGCAGTTCTTC. Translation gives CATCVLQWDEQFF. Filled out from reference TRBV7-2 and TRBJ2-1, the complete variable domain reads GAGVSQSPSNKVTEKGKDVELRCDPISGHTALYWYRQSLGQGLEFLIYFQGNSAPDKSGLPSDRFSAERTGGSVSTLTIQRTQQEDSAVYLCATCVLQWDEQFFGPGTRLTVL.

The chain employs TRBV6-6 and TRBJ2-7, with 14 nucleotides matching TRBD2. The CDR3 has 16 residues. Losses at the gene ends were 2 bases for V and 5 bases for J; bases not matched to a gene: 5. In germline, CDR1 is MNHNY, CDR2 SVGAGI (reference sequence). This CDR3 reads CASSYPPGLAGDEQYF. In DNA form, the CDR3 reads TGTGCCAGCAGTTACCCTCCGGGACTAGCGGGGGACGAGCAGTACTTC.